These 22 T cell receptor beta chains were all obtained from the same sample, sequenced in a study of blood T cell repertoires in COVID-19. TCRdb's copy holds only in-frame clones and misses some; the assay was immunoSEQ multiplex PCR. This table holds some 320,000 clones, 87% found once. Sequenced sample: PBMCs or T cells enriched from blood (not recorded which). The receptors come from a woman in her 30s who had recovered from COVID-19.

V gene TRBV6-5 combines with J gene TRBJ1-1, with TRBD1 matching over 12 bases. The CDR3 contains 14 residues. The trim removed 11 bases at V and 10 bases at J, leaving 14 bases unmatched. CDR1 and CDR2 (germline): MNHEY, SVGAGI. The CDR3 DNA reads as TGTGCCGGAGGGACAGGGGGCGCCGGATTAGTAGCTTTCTTT. It specifies CAGGTGGAGLVAFF.

The CDR3 is CASNAGTGSYGYTF. DNA for the CDR3: TGTGCCAGCAACGCCGGGACAGGGTCCTATGGCTACACCTTC. The chain recombines TRBV3-1 (or the pseudogene TRBV3-2) with TRBJ1-2, with 9 bases aligning to TRBD1. The germline V gene encodes CDR1 LGHDT and CDR2 YNNKEL (reference sequence). V was pared by 7 bases and J by 4 bases, with 7 bases of the junction left unmatched. The CDR3 extends over 14 amino acids.

CDR3: CSAKENSGNTIYF. The CDR3 DNA follows: TGCAGCGCTAAGGAGAACTCTGGAAACACCATATATTTT. The chain carries TRBV29-1 and TRBJ1-3, with D unclear. The V gene's germline CDR1 is SQVTM and CDR2 ANQGSEA. The length of the CDR3 is 13 residues. V lost 7 bases and J lost 0, with 10 bases in between.

The rearrangement links TRBV6-5 to TRBJ1-3, with D possibly matching TRBD1 (5 bases). The CDR3 consists of 13 residues. Between the trimmed V and J ends, which lost 9 bases and 0 bases, there was a span of 9 bases. CDR1 and CDR2 from the germline V gene are MNHEY and SVGAGI. The CDR3 DNA reads TGTGCCAGTAAAGGGGACTCTGGAAACACCATATATTTT. Translated, it gives CASKGDSGNTIYF.

This CDR3 reads CASSQVSGLEKLFF. For the CDR3, the DNA is TGTGCCAGCAGCCAAGTTTCGGGGTTAGAAAAACTGTTTTTT. The rearrangement uses TRBV3-1 (or the pseudogene TRBV3-2) and TRBJ1-4; the D is unclear. The ends were cut back, 1 base at V and 8 bases at J, with 11 bases in the middle. The CDR3 length is 14 residues. CDR1 is LGHDT, CDR2 YNNKEL, per germline (reference sequence).

CDR3: CASSAGSPLHF. For the CDR3, the DNA is TGTGCCAGCAGCGCCGGTTCACCCCTCCACTTT. The chain joins TRBV2 to TRBJ1-6; D gene uncertain. Germline values: CDR1 SNHLY, CDR2 FYNNEI. CDR3 size: 11 residues. Trimming took 6 bases from V and 9 from J, leaving 6 bases between them.

V usage is TRBV12-2 and J usage is TRBJ1-2. TRBV12-2 corresponds to a pseudogene. The CDR3 runs to 14 residues. For the CDR3, the DNA is TGTGCAAGTCGCCCGGGCGGGGGAAATGATGGCTACACCTTC. Translated, it gives CASRPGGGNDGYTF.

This chain links TRBV28 with TRBJ1-2, with TRBD1 identical over 9 bases. The CDR3 is 15 amino acids. V trimming: 3 bases; J trimming: 8 bases; junction bases outside the gene matches: 10. Germline V lookup: CDR1 MDHEN, CDR2 SYDVKM. CDR3 sequence: CASSFQDRGIGGYTF. The CDR3 DNA is TGTGCCAGCAGTTTCCAGGACAGGGGAATTGGCGGCTACACCTTC.

The chain couples TRBV24-1 to TRBJ2-1; D is possibly TRBD1 (5 bases). CDR3 size: 14 residues. The germline V gene has CDR1 KGHDR and CDR2 SFDVKD. V was cut by 11 bases and J by 2 bases, with 15 bases left in between. The CDR3 DNA follows: TGTGCCATCTCGACAGAGAAACCCTACAATGAGCAGTTCTTC. As protein: CAISTEKPYNEQFF.

The rearrangement joins TRBV9 to TRBJ1-6, with TRBD1 identical over 7 bases. The germline V gene encodes CDR1 SGDLS and CDR2 YYNGEE. The CDR3 covers 16 residues. V lost 4 bases and J lost 4; bases outside the gene matches: 8. CDR3 in amino acids: CASSQGTAHYNSPLHF. In DNA, the CDR3 is TGTGCCAGCAGCCAAGGGACAGCCCATTATAATTCACCCCTCCACTTT.

The chain has TRBV15 and TRBJ2-2, with D possibly matching TRBD2 (6 bases). Per the germline V gene, CDR1 is LNHNV and CDR2 is YYDKDF (reference sequence). Deletions cut 7 bases from V and 3 bases from J, with 15 bases between. This CDR3 region has 15 residues. CDR3 sequence: CATTQEGPDTGELFF. The DNA for the CDR3 is TGTGCCACCACCCAGGAGGGACCTGACACCGGGGAGCTGTTTTTT.

V gene TRBV7-9 combines with J gene TRBJ1-1, with TRBD1 identical over 8 bases. This CDR3 region has 15 residues. Losses at the gene ends were 2 bases for V and 7 bases for J; bases not matched to a gene: 9. From germline, CDR1 is SEHNR and CDR2 FQNEAQ (reference sequence). CDR3 region: CASSLITGGHHEAFF. The CDR3 DNA reads as TGTGCCAGCAGCTTAATCACAGGGGGTCACCATGAAGCTTTCTTT. Complete variable domain (other parts from reference TRBV7-9 and TRBJ1-1): DTGVSQNPRHKITKRGQNVTFRCDPISEHNRLYWYRQTLGQGPEFLTYFQNEAQLEKSRLLSDRFSAERPKGSFSTLEIQRTEQGDSAMYLCASSLITGGHHEAFFGQGTRLTVV.

V and J are TRBV2 and TRBJ2-3, with TRBD2 matching 7 bases. The J segment lost 8 bases and the V segment lost 6 bases, leaving 11 bases of the junction unmatched. The CDR3 totals 14 residues. In germline, CDR1 is SNHLY, CDR2 FYNNEI. The CDR3 loop is CASRLDAGVATQYF. The DNA for the CDR3 is TGTGCCAGCAGGTTGGATGCGGGGGTGGCTACGCAGTATTTT.

The chain is built from TRBV15 and TRBJ2-7, with D possibly being TRBD1 (6 bases). In germline, CDR1 is LNHNV, CDR2 YYDKDF (reference sequence). The CDR3 runs to 16 residues. Deletions cut 3 bases from V and 5 bases from J, with 20 bases between. CDR3 nucleotides: TGTGCCACCAGCAGGAACCTAGGGGCAGGGGTCGACGAGCAGTACTTC. Its protein is CATSRNLGAGVDEQYF.

Only one count was recorded for this clone. The chain carries TRBV5-5 and TRBJ1-2; D remains unclear. The CDR3 extends over 14 amino acids. Germline V CDR1 and CDR2: SGHKS, YYEKEE (reference sequence). V was clipped by 2 bases and J by 4 bases, with 12 bases between them. The CDR3 DNA follows: TGTGCCAGCAGCTTACAGAGTGAGACCTATGGCTACACCTTC. This sequence encodes CASSLQSETYGYTF.

A note on this clone: The sample contains more than one DNA sequence encoding this CDR3. This chain connects TRBV15 to TRBJ2-1; D remains unclear. The CDR3 covers 16 residues. CDR1 LNHNV and CDR2 YYDKDF come from the germline V gene (reference sequence). Trimming left V 0 bases short and J 0 bases short, with 9 bases between. CDR3: CATSRDGLSSYNEQFF. The CDR3 nucleotides read TGTGCCACCAGCAGAGATGGCTTATCCTCCTACAATGAGCAGTTCTTC. Supplemented by reference TRBV15 and TRBJ2-1, the full variable domain reads DAMVIQNPRYQVTQFGKPVTLSCSQTLNHNVMYWYQQKSSQAPKLLFHYYDKDFNNEADTPDNFQSRRPNTSFCFLDIRSPGLGDTAMYLCATSRDGLSSYNEQFFGPGTRLTVL.

The chain is built from TRBV19 and TRBJ1-3; TRBD1 aligns across 9 bases. J lost 0 bases, V lost 6 bases, and 3 bases had no gene match. Germline-derived CDR1 and CDR2 are LNHDA and SQIVND (reference sequence). CDR3 length equals 15 residues. CDR3 in amino acids: CASRPTGGSGNTIYF. CDR3 in DNA: TGTGCCAGTAGGCCGACAGGGGGCTCTGGAAACACCATATATTTT.

The chain employs TRBV19 and TRBJ2-3; D is unresolved. Germline V CDR1 and CDR2: LNHDA, SQIVND (reference sequence). The length of the CDR3 is 15 residues. V gave up 1 base and J gave up 1 base, with 9 bases separating them. CDR3 coding DNA: TGTGCCAGTAGTATAGGGGCAGGCCGCACAGATACGCAGTATTTT. Its translation: CASSIGAGRTDTQYF.

In regard to this clone: The junction and the germline gene differ at one end; a read error may be behind it. This chain links TRBV7-3 with TRBJ2-2, with unresolved D. CDR3 size: 16 residues. The V gene's germline CDR1 is SGHTA and CDR2 FQGTGA. The CDR3 DNA reads as TGTGCCAGCAGCCTAACTCGGGTCAGCAACACCGGGGAGCTGTTTTTT. Its protein is CASSLTRVSNTGELFF.

The chain is built from TRBV19 and TRBJ2-2, with D possibly matching TRBD2 (5 bases). Trimming left V 5 bases short and J 6 bases short, with 10 bases between. This CDR3 region has 13 residues. Looked up from germline, CDR1 is LNHDA and CDR2 is SQIVND (reference sequence). CDR3 amino acids: CASSRGLAGELFF. The DNA for the CDR3 is TGTGCCAGTAGTCGTGGACTGGCCGGGGAGCTGTTTTTT.

In its sample, this clone was seen a few times. The rearrangement links TRBV18 to TRBJ1-2; TRBD1 aligns across 8 bases. V gave up 2 bases and J gave up 4 bases; unmatched junction bases: 6. Germline-derived CDR1 and CDR2 are KGHSH and LQKENI. CDR3 length: 15 amino acids. CDR3 amino acids: CASSPGTGDIYGYTF. DNA of the CDR3: TGTGCCAGCTCACCAGGGACAGGCGACATCTATGGCTACACCTTC. Looking up the rest from reference TRBV18 and TRBJ1-2 gives the full variable domain: NAGVMQNPRHLVRRRGQEARLRCSPMKGHSHVYWYRQLPEEGLKFMVYLQKENIIDESGMPKERFSAEFPKEGPSILRIQQVVRGDSAAYFCASSPGTGDIYGYTFGSGTRLTVV.

This clone occurred once. The CDR3 DNA reads as TGTGCCAGCAGACCCAATGACAGGGCGTTGTATGGCTACACCTTC. It codes for CASRPNDRALYGYTF. The chain links TRBV5-4 to TRBJ1-2; 7 nucleotides align to TRBD1. The trim removed 5 bases at V and 5 bases at J, leaving 12 bases unmatched. CDR1 and CDR2 from the germline V gene are SGHNT and YYREEE (reference sequence). The CDR3 has 15 amino acids.